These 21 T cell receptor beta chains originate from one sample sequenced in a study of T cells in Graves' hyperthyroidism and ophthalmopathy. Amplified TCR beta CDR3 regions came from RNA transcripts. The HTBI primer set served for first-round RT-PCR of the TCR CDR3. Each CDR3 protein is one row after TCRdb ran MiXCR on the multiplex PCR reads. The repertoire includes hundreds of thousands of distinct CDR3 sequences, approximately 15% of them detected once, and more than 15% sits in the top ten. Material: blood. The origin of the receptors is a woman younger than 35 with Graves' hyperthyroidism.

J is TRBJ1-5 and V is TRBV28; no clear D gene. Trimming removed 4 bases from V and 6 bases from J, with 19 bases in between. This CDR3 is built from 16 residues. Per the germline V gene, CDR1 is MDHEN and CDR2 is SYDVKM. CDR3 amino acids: CASSYPGSRSGQPQHF. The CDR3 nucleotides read TGTGCCAGCAGTTACCCCGGGTCGCGATCGGGTCAGCCCCAGCATTTT.

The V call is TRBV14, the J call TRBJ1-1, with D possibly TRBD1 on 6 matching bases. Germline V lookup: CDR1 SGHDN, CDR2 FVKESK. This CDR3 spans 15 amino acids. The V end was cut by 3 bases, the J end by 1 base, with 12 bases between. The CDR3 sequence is CASSHRRQENTEAFF. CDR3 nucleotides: TGTGCCAGCAGCCACCGTCGACAGGAGAACACTGAAGCTTTCTTT.

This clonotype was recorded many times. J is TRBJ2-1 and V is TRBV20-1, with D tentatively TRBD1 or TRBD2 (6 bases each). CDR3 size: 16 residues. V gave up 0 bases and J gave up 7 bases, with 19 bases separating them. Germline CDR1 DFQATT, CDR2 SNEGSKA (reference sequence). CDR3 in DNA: TGCAGTGCTAGAGATTGGAGGGCAGGGGCTGGTAATGAGCAGTTCTTC. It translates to CSARDWRAGAGNEQFF.

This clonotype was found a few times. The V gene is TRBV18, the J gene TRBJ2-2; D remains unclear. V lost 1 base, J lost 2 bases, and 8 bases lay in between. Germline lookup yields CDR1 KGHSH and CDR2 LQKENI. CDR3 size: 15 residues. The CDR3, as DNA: TGTGCCAGCTCACCACTGTCCAGAAACACCGGGGAGCTGTTTTTT. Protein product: CASSPLSRNTGELFF.

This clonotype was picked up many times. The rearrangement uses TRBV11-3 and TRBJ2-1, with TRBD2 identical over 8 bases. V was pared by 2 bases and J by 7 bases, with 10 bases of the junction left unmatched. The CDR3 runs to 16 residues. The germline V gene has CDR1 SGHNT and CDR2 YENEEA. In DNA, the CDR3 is TGTGCCAGCAGCTTACGGACGGGGGGGGAGGGGAATGAGCAGTTCTTC. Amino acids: CASSLRTGGEGNEQFF.

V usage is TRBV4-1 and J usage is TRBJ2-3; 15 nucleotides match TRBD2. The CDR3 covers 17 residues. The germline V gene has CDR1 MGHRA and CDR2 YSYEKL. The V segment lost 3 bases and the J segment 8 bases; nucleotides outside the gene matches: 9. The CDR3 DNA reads TGCGCCAGCAGCCAGACCGGGACTAGCGGGAGGCTCGGTACGCAGTATTTT. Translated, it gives CASSQTGTSGRLGTQYF.

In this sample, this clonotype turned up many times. This CDR3 reads CSAWGLAGEIGSNEQFF. The CDR3 DNA sequence: TGCAGTGCCTGGGGACTAGCGGGAGAGATAGGTAGCAATGAGCAGTTCTTC. The chain joins TRBV20-1 to TRBJ2-1; 14 positions match TRBD2. The trim removed 6 bases at V and 6 bases at J, leaving 13 bases unmatched. The CDR3 contains 17 residues. The V gene's germline CDR1 is DFQATT and CDR2 SNEGSKA (reference sequence).

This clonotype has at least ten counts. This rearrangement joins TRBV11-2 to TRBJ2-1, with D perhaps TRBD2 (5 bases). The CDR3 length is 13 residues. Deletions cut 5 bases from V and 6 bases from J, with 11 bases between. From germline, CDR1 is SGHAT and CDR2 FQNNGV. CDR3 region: CASSPTRTNEQFF. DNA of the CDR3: TGTGCCAGCAGCCCAACTAGGACCAATGAGCAGTTCTTC.

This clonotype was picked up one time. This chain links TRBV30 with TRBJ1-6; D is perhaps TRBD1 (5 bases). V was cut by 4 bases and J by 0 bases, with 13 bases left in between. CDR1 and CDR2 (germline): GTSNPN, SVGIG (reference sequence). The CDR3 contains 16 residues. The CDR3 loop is CAWTSDSTSYNSPLHF. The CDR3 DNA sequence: TGTGCCTGGACCTCTGACAGTACCTCCTATAATTCACCCCTCCACTTT.

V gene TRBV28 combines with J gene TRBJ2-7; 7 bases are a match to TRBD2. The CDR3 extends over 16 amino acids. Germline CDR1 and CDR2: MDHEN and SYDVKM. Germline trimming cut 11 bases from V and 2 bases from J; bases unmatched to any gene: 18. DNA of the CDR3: TGTGCCTCCGAGTCGGAGGGAGGGCCCTCCCCCTACGAGCAGTACTTC. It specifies CASESEGGPSPYEQYF.

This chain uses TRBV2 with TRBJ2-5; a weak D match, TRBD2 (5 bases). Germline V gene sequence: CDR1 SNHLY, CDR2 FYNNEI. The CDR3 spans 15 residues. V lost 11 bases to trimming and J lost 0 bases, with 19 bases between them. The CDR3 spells CAGSSDGEYQETQYF. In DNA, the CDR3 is TGTGCCGGCTCCTCTGACGGGGAGTACCAAGAGACCCAGTACTTC.

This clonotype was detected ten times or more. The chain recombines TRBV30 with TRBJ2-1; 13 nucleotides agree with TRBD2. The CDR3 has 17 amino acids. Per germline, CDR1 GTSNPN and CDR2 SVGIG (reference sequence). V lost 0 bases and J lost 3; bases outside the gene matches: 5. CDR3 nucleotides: TGTGCCTGGAGTGTTGGACGGACTAGCGGGAGCTACAATGAGCAGTTCTTC. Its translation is CAWSVGRTSGSYNEQFF.

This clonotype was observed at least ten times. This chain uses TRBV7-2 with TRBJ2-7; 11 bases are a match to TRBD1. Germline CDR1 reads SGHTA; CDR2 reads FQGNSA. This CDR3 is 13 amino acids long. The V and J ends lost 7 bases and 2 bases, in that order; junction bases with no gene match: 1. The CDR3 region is CASTGQGAYEQYF. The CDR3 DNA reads TGTGCCAGCACGGGACAGGGGGCCTACGAGCAGTACTTC.

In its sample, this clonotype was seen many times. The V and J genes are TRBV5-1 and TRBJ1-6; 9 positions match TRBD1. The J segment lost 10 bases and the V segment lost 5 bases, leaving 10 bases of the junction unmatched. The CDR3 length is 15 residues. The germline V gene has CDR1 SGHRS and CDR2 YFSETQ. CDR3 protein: CASRDRDRERSPLHF. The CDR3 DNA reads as TGCGCCAGCAGGGACCGGGACAGGGAAAGATCACCCCTCCACTTT.

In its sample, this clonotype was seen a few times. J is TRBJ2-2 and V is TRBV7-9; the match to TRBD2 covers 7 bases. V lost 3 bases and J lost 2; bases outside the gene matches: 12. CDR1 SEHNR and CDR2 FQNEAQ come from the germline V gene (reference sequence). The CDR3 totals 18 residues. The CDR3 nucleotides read TGTGCCAGCAGCTTCCCACACCCGGGACTATTAAACACCGGGGAGCTGTTTTTT. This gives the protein CASSFPHPGLLNTGELFF.

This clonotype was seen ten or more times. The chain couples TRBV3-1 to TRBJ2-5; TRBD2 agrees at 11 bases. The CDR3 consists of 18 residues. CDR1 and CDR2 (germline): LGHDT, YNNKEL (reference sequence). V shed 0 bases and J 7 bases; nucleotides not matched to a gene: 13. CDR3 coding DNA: TGTGCCAGCAGCCAAGAGCGGGAGGGACTAGCGGACGTGGGGACCCAGTACTTC. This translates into CASSQEREGLADVGTQYF.

The CDR3: CASSLAGAMYQETQYF. The CDR3 nucleotides are TGCGCCAGCAGCTTGGCGGGGGCCATGTACCAAGAGACCCAGTACTTC. This chain joins TRBV5-1 and TRBJ2-5; TRBD1 or TRBD2 may be the D gene (6 bases each). The V gene's germline CDR1 is SGHRS and CDR2 YFSETQ. This CDR3 is built from 16 residues. Trimming took off 0 bases at V and 0 bases at J, with 12 bases between the two ends.

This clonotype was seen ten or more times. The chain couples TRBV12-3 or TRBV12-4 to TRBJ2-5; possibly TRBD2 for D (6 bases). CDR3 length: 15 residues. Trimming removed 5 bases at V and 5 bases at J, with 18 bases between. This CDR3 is CASSPGTSRLETQYF. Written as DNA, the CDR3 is TGTGCCAGCAGTCCAGGGACTTCCCGGCTGGAGACCCAGTACTTC.

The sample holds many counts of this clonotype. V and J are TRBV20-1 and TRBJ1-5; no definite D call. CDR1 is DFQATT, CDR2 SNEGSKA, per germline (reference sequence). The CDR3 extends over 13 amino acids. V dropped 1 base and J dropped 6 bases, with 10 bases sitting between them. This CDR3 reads CSARVSGIQPQHF. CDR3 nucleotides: TGCAGTGCTAGAGTCAGTGGAATTCAGCCCCAGCATTTT.

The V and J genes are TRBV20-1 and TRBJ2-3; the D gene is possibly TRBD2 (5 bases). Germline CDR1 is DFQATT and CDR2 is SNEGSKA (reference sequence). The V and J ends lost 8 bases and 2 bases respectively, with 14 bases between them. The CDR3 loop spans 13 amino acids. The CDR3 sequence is CSSHERSTDTQYF. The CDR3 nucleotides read TGCAGTTCCCACGAGCGGTCCACAGATACGCAGTATTTT.

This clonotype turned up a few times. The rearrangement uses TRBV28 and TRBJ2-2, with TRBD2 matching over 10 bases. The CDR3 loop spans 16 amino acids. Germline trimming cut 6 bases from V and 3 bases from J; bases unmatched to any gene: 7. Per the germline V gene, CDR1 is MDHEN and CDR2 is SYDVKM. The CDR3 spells CASSILAGSDTGELFF. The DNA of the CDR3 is TGTGCCAGCAGCATACTAGCGGGAAGCGACACCGGGGAGCTGTTTTTT.